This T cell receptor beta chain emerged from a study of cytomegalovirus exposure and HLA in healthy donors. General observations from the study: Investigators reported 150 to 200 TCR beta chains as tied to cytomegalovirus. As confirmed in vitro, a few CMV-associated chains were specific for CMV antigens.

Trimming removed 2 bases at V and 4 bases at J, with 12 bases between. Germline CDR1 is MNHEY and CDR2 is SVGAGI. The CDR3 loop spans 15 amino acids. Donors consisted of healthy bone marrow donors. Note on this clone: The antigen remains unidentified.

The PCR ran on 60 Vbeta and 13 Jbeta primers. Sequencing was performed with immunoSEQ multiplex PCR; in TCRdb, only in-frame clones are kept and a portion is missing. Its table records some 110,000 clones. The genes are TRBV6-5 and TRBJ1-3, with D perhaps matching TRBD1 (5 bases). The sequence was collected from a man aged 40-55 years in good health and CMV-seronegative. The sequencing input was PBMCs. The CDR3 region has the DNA TGTGCCAGCAGTTACCTTGGGCAGGGCGGAAACACCATATATTTT. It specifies CASSYLGQGGNTIYF.